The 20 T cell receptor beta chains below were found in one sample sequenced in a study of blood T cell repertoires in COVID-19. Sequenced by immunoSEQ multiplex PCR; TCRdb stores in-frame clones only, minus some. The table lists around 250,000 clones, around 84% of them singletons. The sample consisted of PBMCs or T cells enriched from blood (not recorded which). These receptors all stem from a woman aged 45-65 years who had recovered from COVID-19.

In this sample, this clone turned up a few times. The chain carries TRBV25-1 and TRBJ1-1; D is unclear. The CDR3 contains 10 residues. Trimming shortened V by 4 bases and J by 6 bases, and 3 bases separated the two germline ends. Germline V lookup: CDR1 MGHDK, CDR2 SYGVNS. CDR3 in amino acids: CASSGAEAFF. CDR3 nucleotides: TGTGCCAGCAGTGGCGCTGAAGCTTTCTTT. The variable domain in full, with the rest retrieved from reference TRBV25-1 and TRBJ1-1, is EADIYQTPRYLVIGTGKKITLECSQTMGHDKMYWYQQDPGMELHLIHYSYGVNSTEKGDLSSESTVSRIRTEHFPLTLESARPSHTSQYLCASSGAEAFFGQGTRLTVV.

CDR3 nucleotides: TGTGCCAGCAGCTTAGGGGGGCCTCTAGACACTGAAGCTTTCTTT. Translation: CASSLGGPLDTEAFF. The gene calls are TRBV7-9 and TRBJ1-1; TRBD1 is a possible D gene (6 bases). Per the germline V gene, CDR1 is SEHNR and CDR2 is FQNEAQ (reference sequence). The CDR3 is made up of 15 amino acids. V lost 1 base and J 3 bases, leaving 12 bases between the germline ends. Variable domain in full (rest from reference TRBV7-9 and TRBJ1-1): DTGVSQNPRHKITKRGQNVTFRCDPISEHNRLYWYRQTLGQGPEFLTYFQNEAQLEKSRLLSDRFSAERPKGSFSTLEIQRTEQGDSAMYLCASSLGGPLDTEAFFGQGTRLTVV.

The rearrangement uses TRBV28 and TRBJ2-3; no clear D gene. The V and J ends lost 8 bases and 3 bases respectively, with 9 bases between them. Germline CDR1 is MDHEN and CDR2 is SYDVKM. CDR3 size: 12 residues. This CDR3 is CASALRTDTQYF. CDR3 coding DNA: TGTGCCAGCGCCCTCCGGACAGATACGCAGTATTTT.

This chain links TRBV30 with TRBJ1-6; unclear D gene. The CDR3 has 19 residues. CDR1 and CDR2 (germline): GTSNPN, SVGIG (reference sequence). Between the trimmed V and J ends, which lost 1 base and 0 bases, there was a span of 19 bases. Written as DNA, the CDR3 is TGTGCCTGGAGTGCCCGCATTCTCAGGAGGAGCTCCTATAATTCACCCCTCCACTTT. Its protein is CAWSARILRRSSYNSPLHF. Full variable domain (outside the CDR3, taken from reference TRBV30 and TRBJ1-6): SQTIHQWPATLVQPVGSPLSLECTVEGTSNPNLYWYRQAAGRGLQLLFYSVGIGQISSEVPQNLSASRPQDRQFILSSKKLLLSDSGFYLCAWSARILRRSSYNSPLHFGNGTRLTVT.

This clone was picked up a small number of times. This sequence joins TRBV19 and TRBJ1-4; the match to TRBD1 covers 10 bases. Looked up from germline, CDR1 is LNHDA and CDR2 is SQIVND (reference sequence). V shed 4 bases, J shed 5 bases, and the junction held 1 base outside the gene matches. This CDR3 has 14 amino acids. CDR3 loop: CASSKDRGNEKLFF. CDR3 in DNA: TGTGCCAGTAGTAAGGACAGGGGGAATGAAAAACTGTTTTTT.

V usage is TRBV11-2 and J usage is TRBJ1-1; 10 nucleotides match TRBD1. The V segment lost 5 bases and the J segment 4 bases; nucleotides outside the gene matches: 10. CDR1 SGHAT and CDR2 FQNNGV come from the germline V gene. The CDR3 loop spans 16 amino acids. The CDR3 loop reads CASSPIDRGRVTEAFF. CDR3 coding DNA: TGTGCCAGCAGCCCAATTGACAGGGGGCGCGTCACTGAAGCTTTCTTT.

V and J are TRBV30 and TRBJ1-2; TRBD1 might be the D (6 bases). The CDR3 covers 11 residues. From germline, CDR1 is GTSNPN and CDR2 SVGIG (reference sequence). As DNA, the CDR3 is TGTGGGTGGGAAGGGGGCTATGGCTACACCTTC. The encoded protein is CGWEGGYGYTF.

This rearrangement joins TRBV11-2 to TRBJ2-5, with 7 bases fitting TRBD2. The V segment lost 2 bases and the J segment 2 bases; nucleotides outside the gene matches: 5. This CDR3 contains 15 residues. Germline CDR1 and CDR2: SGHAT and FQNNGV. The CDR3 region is CASSLRPSGQETQYF. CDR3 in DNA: TGTGCCAGCAGCTTACGCCCTAGCGGACAAGAGACCCAGTACTTC.

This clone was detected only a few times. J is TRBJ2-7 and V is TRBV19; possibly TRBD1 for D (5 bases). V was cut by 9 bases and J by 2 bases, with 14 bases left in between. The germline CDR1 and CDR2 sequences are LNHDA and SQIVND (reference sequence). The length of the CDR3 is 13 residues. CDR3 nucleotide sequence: TGTGCCAGCGCACAGGATGGAGCCTACGAGCAGTACTTC. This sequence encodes CASAQDGAYEQYF.

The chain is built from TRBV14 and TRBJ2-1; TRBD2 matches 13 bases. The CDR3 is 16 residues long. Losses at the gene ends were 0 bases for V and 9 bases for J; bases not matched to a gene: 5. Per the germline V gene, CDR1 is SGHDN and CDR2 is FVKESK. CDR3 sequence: CASSQDGLAGVGEQFF. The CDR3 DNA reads TGTGCCAGCAGCCAAGACGGACTAGCGGGAGTCGGTGAGCAGTTCTTC.

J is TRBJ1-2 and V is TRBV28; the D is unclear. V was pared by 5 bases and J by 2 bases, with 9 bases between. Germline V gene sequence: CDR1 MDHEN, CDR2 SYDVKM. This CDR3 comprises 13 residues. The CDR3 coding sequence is TGTGCCAGCAGTCAACAGTCGAACTATGGCTACACCTTC. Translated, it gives CASSQQSNYGYTF.

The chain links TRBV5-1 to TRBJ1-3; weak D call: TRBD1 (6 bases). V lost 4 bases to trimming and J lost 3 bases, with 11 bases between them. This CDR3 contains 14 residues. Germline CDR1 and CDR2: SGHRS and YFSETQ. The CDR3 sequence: CASSPRGFGNTIYF. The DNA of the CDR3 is TGCGCCAGCAGCCCGAGGGGGTTTGGAAACACCATATATTTT. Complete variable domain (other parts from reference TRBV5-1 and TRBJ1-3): KAGVTQTPRYLIKTRGQQVTLSCSPISGHRSVSWYQQTPGQGLQFLFEYFSETQRNKGNFPGRFSGRQFSNSRSEMNVSTLELGDSALYLCASSPRGFGNTIYFGEGSWLTVV.

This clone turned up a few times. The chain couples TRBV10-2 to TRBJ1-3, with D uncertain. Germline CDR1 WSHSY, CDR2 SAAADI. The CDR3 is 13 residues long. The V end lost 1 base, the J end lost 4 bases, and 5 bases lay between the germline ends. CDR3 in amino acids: CASSEFRGNTIYF. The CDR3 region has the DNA TGCGCCAGCAGTGAGTTCCGGGGAAACACCATATATTTT.

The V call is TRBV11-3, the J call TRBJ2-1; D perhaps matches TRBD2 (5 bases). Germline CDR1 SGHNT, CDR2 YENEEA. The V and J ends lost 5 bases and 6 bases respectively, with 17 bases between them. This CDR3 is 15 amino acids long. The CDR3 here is CASSIGGRVRNEQFF. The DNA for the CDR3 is TGTGCCAGCAGCATCGGAGGAAGGGTACGCAATGAGCAGTTCTTC.

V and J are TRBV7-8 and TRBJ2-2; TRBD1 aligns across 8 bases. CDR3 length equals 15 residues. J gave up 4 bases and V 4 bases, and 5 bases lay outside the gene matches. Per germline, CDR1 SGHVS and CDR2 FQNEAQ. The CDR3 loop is CASSSTGAATGELFF. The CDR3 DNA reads TGTGCCAGCAGCTCGACAGGGGCGGCCACCGGGGAGCTGTTTTTT. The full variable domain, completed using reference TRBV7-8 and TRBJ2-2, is GAGVSQSPRYKVAKRGQDVALRCDPISGHVSLFWYQQALGQGPEFLTYFQNEAQLDKSGLPSDRFFAERPEGSVSTLKIQRTQQEDSAVYLCASSSTGAATGELFFGEGSRLTVL.

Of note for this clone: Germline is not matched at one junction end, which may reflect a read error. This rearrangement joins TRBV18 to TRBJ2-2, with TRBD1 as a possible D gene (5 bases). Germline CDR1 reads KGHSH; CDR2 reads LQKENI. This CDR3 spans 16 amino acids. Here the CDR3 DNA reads TGTGCCAGCTCGCCACCGGAAAGGGGAAACACCGGGGAGCTGTTTTTT. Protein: CASSPPERGNTGELFF.

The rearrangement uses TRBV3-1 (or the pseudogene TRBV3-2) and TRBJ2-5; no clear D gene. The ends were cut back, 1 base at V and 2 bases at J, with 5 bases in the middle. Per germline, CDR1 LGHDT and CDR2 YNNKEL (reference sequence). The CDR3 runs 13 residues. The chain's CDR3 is CASSQVPQETQYF. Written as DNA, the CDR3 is TGTGCCAGCAGCCAAGTTCCTCAAGAGACCCAGTACTTC.

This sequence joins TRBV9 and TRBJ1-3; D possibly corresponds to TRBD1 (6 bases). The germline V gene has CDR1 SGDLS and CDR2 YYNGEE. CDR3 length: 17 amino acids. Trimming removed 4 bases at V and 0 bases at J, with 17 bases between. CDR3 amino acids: CASSTRGGQASGNTIYF. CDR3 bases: TGTGCCAGCAGCACTAGGGGGGGACAAGCCTCTGGAAACACCATATATTTT. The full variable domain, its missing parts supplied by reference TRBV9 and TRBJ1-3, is DSGVTQTPKHLITATGQRVTLRCSPRSGDLSVYWYQQSLDQGLQFLIQYYNGEERAKGNILERFSAQQFPDLHSELNLSSLELGDSALYFCASSTRGGQASGNTIYFGEGSWLTVV.

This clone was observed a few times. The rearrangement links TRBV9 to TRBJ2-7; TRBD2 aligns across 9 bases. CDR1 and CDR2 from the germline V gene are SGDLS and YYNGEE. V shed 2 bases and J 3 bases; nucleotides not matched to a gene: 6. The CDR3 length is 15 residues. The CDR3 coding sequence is TGTGCCAGCAGCGTCTCGATAGCGGGAGACTACGAGCAGTACTTC. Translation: CASSVSIAGDYEQYF.

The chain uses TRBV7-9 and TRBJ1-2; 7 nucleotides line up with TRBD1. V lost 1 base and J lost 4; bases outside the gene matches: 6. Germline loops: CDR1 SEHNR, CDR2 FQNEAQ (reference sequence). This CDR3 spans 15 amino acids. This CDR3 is CASSLVNRGVYGYTF. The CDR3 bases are TGTGCCAGCAGCTTAGTTAACAGGGGCGTCTATGGCTACACCTTC.